The T cell receptor (beta chain) under discussion was sequenced for a study of blood T cell repertoires in COVID-19. On the study more broadly: Acute and convalescent COVID-19 specimens originated in the United States, Italy and Spain.

Assay used: immunoSEQ multiplex PCR; TCRdb lists only in-frame clones, some missing. In the table there are around 100,000 clones, roughly 81% of which are singletons. The CDR3 sequence is 11 residues long. With 3 bases removed from V and 7 bases from J, the gap between germline ends came to 6 bases. Germline CDR1 MDHEN, CDR2 SYDVKM. This TCR was recovered from a man aged 35-49 years with active or convalescent COVID-19. The chain uses TRBV28 and TRBJ1-2; D gene ambiguous. Sequenced: peripheral blood. As DNA, the CDR3 is TGTGCCAGCAGTTTGAAGCGTGGCTACACCTTC. Residues: CASSLKRGYTF.